Below, 17 T cell receptor beta chains from the same sample are listed, as sequenced in a study of tumor-infiltrating lymphocytes in primary liver carcinoma. Without any cell sorting, roughly 20-33 mg of bulk tissue yielded co-extracted RNA and DNA. A primer in the constant region served to generate TCR beta cDNA from roughly 520 ng of total RNA. Libraries of TCR beta came from three nested multiplex PCR rounds with slightly modified ARM-PCR. It was with TRBV1-TRBV30 forward primers and a C-beta reverse primer that the first two PCR rounds were run, at around 11 cycles each. TCRdb fed the multiplex PCR reads into MiXCR, producing one record per CDR3 protein. The sample lists about 190,000 distinct CDR3 sequences; just under 85% were seen once. Sequencing was performed on tumor tissue from primary liver carcinoma. The source of these receptors is a man aged 35 to 55 with primary liver carcinoma and hepatitis B virus infection.

The chain links TRBV29-1 to TRBJ2-5; D unclear. The CDR3 extends over 12 amino acids. In germline, CDR1 is SQVTM, CDR2 ANQGSEA. The CDR3 is CRAATSQETQYF. The CDR3 nucleotides read TGCAGAGCCGCGACTTCGCAAGAGACCCAGTACTTC.

The V call is TRBV4-1, the J call TRBJ2-7; 13 nucleotides line up with TRBD2. CDR3 length: 17 residues. Unmatched junction bases numbered 15, after V lost 0 bases and J lost 13 bases. Germline loops: CDR1 MGHRA, CDR2 YSYEKL. CDR3 sequence reads: CASSQERTSGSIYEEYF. CDR3 bases: TGCGCCAGCAGCCAAGAAAGGACTAGCGGGAGTATCTACGAGGAATACTTC.

As concerns this clonotype: Given a much more abundant clone one base away, this may be a read error. The V gene is TRBV5-6, the J gene TRBJ1-1, with D unclear. Trimming cost V 0 bases and J 4 bases, with 13 bases left between them. CDR1 is SGHDT, CDR2 YYEEEE, per germline. CDR3 size: 15 residues. The CDR3 loop reads CASSLGKGTSTEAFF. DNA of the CDR3: TGTGCCAGCAGCTTGGGGAAGGGTACGAGCACTGAAGCTTTCTTT. The full variable domain, rest sourced from reference TRBV5-6 and TRBJ1-1, is DAGVTQSPTHLIKTRGQQVTLRCSPKSGHDTVSWYQQALGQGPQFIFQYYEEEERQRGNFPDRFSGHQFPNYSSELNVNALLLGDSALYLCASSLGKGTSTEAFFGQGTRLTVV.

The chain is built from TRBV29-1 and TRBJ2-1; no clear D gene. V lost 6 bases and J 14 bases, leaving 20 bases between the germline ends. Germline assignment: CDR1 SQVTM and CDR2 ANQGSEA. The CDR3 contains 12 residues. The CDR3 bases are TGCAGCGTCGCTCTTATTAGCAGTAGAGAGTTCTTC. It yields the protein CSVALISSREFF.

Details on this clonotype: Relative to the germline gene, one junction end is altered; a read error may explain this. The chain combines TRBV5-4 with TRBJ1-6; D remains unclear. The CDR3 loop spans 12 amino acids. Germline assignment: CDR1 SGHNT and CDR2 YYREEE (reference sequence). CDR3: CTSSHDNSPFHF. Here the CDR3 DNA reads TGTACCAGCAGCCACGATAATTCACCCTTCCACTTT.

This rearrangement joins TRBV29-1 to TRBJ2-5, with a possible D match to TRBD2 (5 bases). The germline gives CDR1 SQVTM, CDR2 ANQGSEA. The ends were cut back, 4 bases at V and 9 bases at J, with 12 bases in the middle. CDR3 size: 11 residues. The CDR3 DNA is TGCAGCGTTGTATTGGGAGATGCCCAGTACTTC. Its translation is CSVVLGDAQYF.

Concerning this clonotype: An end of the junction differs from the germline gene, which may be a read error. V is TRBV29-1 and J is TRBJ1-1, with D unclear. In germline, CDR1 is SQVTM, CDR2 ANQGSEA. The CDR3 has 15 residues. In DNA, the CDR3 is TGCAGTGTTGCCCCTGGTTGGGAAATGAACACTGAAGCGTTCTTT. It codes for CSVAPGWEMNTEAFF. The entire variable domain, with the rest obtained from reference TRBV29-1 and TRBJ1-1, is as follows: SAVISQKPSRDICQRGTSLTIQCQVDSQVTMMFWYRQQPGQSLTLIATANQGSEATYESGFVIDKFPISRPNLTFSTLTVSNMSPEDSSIYLCSVAPGWEMNTEAFFGQGTRLTVV.

This clonotype showed up just a few times. This sequence joins TRBV29-1 and TRBJ2-1; 7 bases are a match to TRBD2. Germline V gives CDR1 SQVTM, CDR2 ANQGSEA. CDR3 length: 14 amino acids. The V segment lost 4 bases and the J segment 3 bases; nucleotides outside the gene matches: 6. CDR3 region: CSVGTSRSYNEQFF. The CDR3 DNA sequence: TGCAGCGTTGGGACTAGTCGGAGCTACAATGAGCAGTTCTTC.

As concerns this clonotype: At one boundary the junction diverges from the germline segment, which might be a read error. V usage is TRBV5-5 and J usage is TRBJ1-5, with D unclear. CDR1 and CDR2 from the germline V gene are SGHKS and YYEKEE (reference sequence). CDR3 length equals 15 residues. CDR3 sequence reads: CASSLADPFGQHQHF. The CDR3 DNA reads as TGTGCCAGCAGCTTGGCCGACCCCTTTGGGCAGCACCAGCATTTT.

Regarding this clonotype: Because it lacks the conserved phenylalanine or tryptophan at the end, this CDR3 is likely a read error. The chain carries TRBV6-1 and TRBJ2-5; TRBD1 matches 9 bases. J gave up 9 bases and V 3 bases, and 11 bases lay outside the gene matches. The CDR3 covers 15 residues. Germline V gives CDR1 MNHNS, CDR2 SASEGT. The CDR3 loop reads CASSDTRQGVRAQYS. The DNA for the CDR3 is TGTGCCAGCAGTGATACCCGACAGGGGGTAAGGGCCCAGTACTCC.

DNA for the CDR3: TGCAGCGTTGAAGAGCGAAAACTAGAAGCGGAAGAGGTCATAGATACGCAGTATTTT. Translating it yields CSVEERKLEAEEVIDTQYF. The chain uses TRBV29-1 and TRBJ2-3, with a weak D call TRBD2 (5 bases). This CDR3 spans 19 amino acids. V was trimmed by 0 bases and J by 5 bases, leaving 27 bases between them. CDR1 and CDR2 (germline): SQVTM, ANQGSEA.

Comments on this clonotype: A junction end diverges from the germline sequence, so it may reflect a read error. This chain uses TRBV29-1 with TRBJ1-3, with unresolved D. Germline V gene sequence: CDR1 SQVTM, CDR2 ANQGSEA. CDR3 length equals 14 residues. This CDR3 is CSVPLQYSGNTIFF. The CDR3 DNA is TGCAGCGTTCCTCTACAGTACTCTGGAAACACCATATTTTTT.

For this clonotype: A read error may produce the germline difference seen at one junction end. This chain uses TRBV6-6 with TRBJ2-3, with 8 bases identical to TRBD1. The CDR3 totals 14 residues. CDR1 and CDR2 from the germline V gene are MNHNY and SVGAGI (reference sequence). The CDR3 is CASRCTGGGDTKYF. The DNA for the CDR3 is TGTGCCAGCAGGTGTACAGGGGGTGGAGATACGAAGTATTTT.

Remarks on this clonotype: Given a much more abundant clone one base away, this may be a read error. In DNA, the CDR3 is TGCGCCACCGGACTTCTCTCCGACAATGAGCGGTTCTTC. Amino acids: CATGLLSDNERFF. The V call is TRBV5-1, the J call TRBJ2-1, with D perhaps matching TRBD2 (5 bases). The CDR3 has 13 residues. The germline V gene has CDR1 SGHRS and CDR2 YFSETQ.

The rearrangement links TRBV10-3 to TRBJ2-3; D may be TRBD2 (6 bases). Deletions cut 11 bases from V and 12 bases from J, with 36 bases between. The length of the CDR3 is 17 residues. In germline, CDR1 is ENHRY, CDR2 SYGVKD. This CDR3 reads CASAGSTSQASTDIQYF. CDR3 sequence (DNA): TGTGCCTCGGCGGGAAGCACCTCTCAGGCGAGCACAGATATACAGTATTTT.

Ten or more counts support this clonotype. This chain uses TRBV2 with TRBJ2-6, with D hard to call. Trimming removed 6 bases from V and 2 bases from J, with 8 bases in between. Germline V gene sequence: CDR1 SNHLY, CDR2 FYNNEI. The CDR3 length is 14 residues. The CDR3 nucleotides are TGTGCCAGCAGCGGCACAACTGGGGCCAACGTCCTGACTTTC. It is translated as CASSGTTGANVLTF. The variable domain in full, completed from reference TRBV2 and TRBJ2-6, reads EPEVTQTPSHQVTQMGQEVILRCVPISNHLYFYWYRQILGQKVEFLVSFYNNEISEKSEIFDDQFSVERPDGSNFTLKIRSTKLEDSAMYFCASSGTTGANVLTFGAGSRLTVL.

This clonotype was detected ten times or more. The V and J genes are TRBV12-3 or TRBV12-4 and TRBJ1-3; D is ambiguous. The germline V and J ends were trimmed by 10 bases and 0 bases, with 10 bases remaining between them. The CDR3 is 13 residues long. The CDR3 DNA follows: TGTGCCACCGCAGTGGACTCTGGAAACACCATATATTTT. It translates to CATAVDSGNTIYF.